This entry describes one TCR beta chain. Germline V gene lookup returns CDR1 SGHAT and CDR2 FQNNGV. This CDR3 region has 16 residues. The V gene end was trimmed by 1 base and the J gene end by 2 bases; junction bases not matched to a gene: 5. This entry comes from a study of immune evolution from preneoplasia to lung adenocarcinoma. Data came from immunoSEQ multiplex PCR; TCRdb stores just in-frame clones and leaves some out. Of about 8,900 clones listed, approximately 79% are singletons. This chain connects TRBV11-2 to TRBJ2-1; 7 bases line up with TRBD2. Sample: FFPE lung adenocarcinoma in situ tissue. The TCR originated in a person older than 75 with lung adenocarcinoma. The CDR3 nucleotides read TGTGCCAGCAGCTTAGGCGGGGGTACAACCTACAATGAGCAGTTCTTC. Its translation: CASSLGGGTTYNEQFF.